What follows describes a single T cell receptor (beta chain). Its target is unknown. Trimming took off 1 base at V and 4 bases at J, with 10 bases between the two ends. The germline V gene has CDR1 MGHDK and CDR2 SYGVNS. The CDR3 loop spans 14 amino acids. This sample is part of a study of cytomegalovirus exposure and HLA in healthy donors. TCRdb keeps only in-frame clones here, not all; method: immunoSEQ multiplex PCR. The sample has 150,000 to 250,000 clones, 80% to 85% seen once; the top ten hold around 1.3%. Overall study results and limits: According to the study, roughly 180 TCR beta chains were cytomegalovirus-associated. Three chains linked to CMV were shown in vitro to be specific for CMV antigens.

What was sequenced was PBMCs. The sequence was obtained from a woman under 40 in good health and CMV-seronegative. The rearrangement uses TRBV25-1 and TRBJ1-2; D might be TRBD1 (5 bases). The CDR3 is CASSESDSSYGYTF. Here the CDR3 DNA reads TGTGCCAGCAGTGAATCCGACAGTTCCTATGGCTACACCTTC.